The 3 T cell receptor beta chains listed next were all sequenced from one sample in a study of hypomethylating agent response in myelodysplastic syndrome (dated by TCRdb to the early 2020s). Libraries came from the immunoSEQ multiplex PCR assay. TCRdb holds this immuneACCESS table with in-frame rearrangements only. Some clones are missing; in checked studies, unresolved V genes explain under half, and the rest has no known cause. Across this sample there are roughly 1,600 clones, with 83% seen only once. Approximately 18% of the sample belongs to the ten largest clones. The sequenced sample was bone marrow, obtained before or after starting hypomethylating agent treatment for myelodysplastic syndrome (not recorded which). All receptors derive from a human donor with myelodysplastic syndrome.

The rearrangement joins TRBV7-8 to TRBJ1-1; no clear D. This CDR3 region has 14 residues. V was shortened by 3 bases and J by 8 bases, with 16 bases between the two germline ends. The germline V gene has CDR1 SGHVS and CDR2 FQNEAQ. This CDR3 reads CASSFLGFAMEAFF. The CDR3, as DNA: TGTGCCAGCAGCTTTCTGGGTTTCGCAATGGAAGCTTTCTTT.

The chain joins TRBV4-3 to TRBJ2-1; D might be TRBD2 (7 bases). V was cut by 2 bases and J by 5 bases, with 22 bases left in between. The CDR3 is made up of 18 amino acids. The germline V gene has CDR1 LGHNA and CDR2 YSLEER. This chain's CDR3 is CASSQISKWGGRHNEQFF. The CDR3 bases are TGCGCCAGCAGCCAAATCTCCAAATGGGGGGGGCGACACAATGAGCAGTTCTTC.

This clone was seen a handful of times. This rearrangement joins TRBV6-1 to TRBJ1-6; 10 bases are a match to TRBD1. CDR1 is MNHNS and CDR2 is SASEGT in the germline V gene. The CDR3 is 14 residues long. With 5 bases clipped from V and 10 bases from J, the junction kept 5 bases outside the gene matches. CDR3 DNA sequence: TGTGCCAGCAGTTCAGACAGGGGGCTCTCACCCCTCCACTTT. It yields the protein CASSSDRGLSPLHF.